This entry lists 17 T cell receptor beta chains sequenced from one sample in a study of T cell clonality in common variable immunodeficiency. Clones were sequenced by immunoSEQ multiplex PCR, and TCRdb holds only the in-frame ones, with some missing. The sample has 57,000 or so clones, none seen only once. Sequencing was carried out using peripheral blood mononuclear cells. The receptors here all came from a person aged 18 to 70 in good health.

Of note for this clone: The read halts 3 residues ahead of the CDR3 end, with the missing end drawn from the germline J gene. The chain links TRBV2 to TRBJ2-5, with D possibly TRBD2 on 6 matching bases. Germline V gene lookup returns CDR1 SNHLY and CDR2 FYNNEI. Trimming took off 7 bases at V and 5 bases at J, with 8 bases between the two ends. This CDR3 is 11 amino acids long. The CDR3 is CASTEGETQYF. The sequenced part of the CDR3 DNA is TGTGCCAGCACGGAGGGGGAGACC.

About this clone: The CDR3 end falls 3 residues outside the read, so it is completed with the germline J gene. The chain couples TRBV11-1 to TRBJ2-1; no firm D call. With 7 bases removed from V and 6 bases from J, the gap between germline ends came to 7 bases. Per the germline V gene, CDR1 is SGHAT and CDR2 is FQDESV (reference sequence). The CDR3 contains 11 residues. CDR3 amino acids: CASTKGNEQFF. CDR3 DNA, as far as it was read: TGTGCCAGCACGAAGGGCAATGAG. The full variable domain, completed using reference TRBV11-1 and TRBJ2-1, is EAEVAQSPRYKITEKSQAVAFWCDPISGHATLYWYRQILGQGPELLVQFQDESVVDDSQLPKDRFSAERLKGVDSTLKIQPAELGDSAMYLCASTKGNEQFFGPGTRLTVL.

This clone was seen many times. The sequenced fragment ends 3 residues before the CDR3 boundary, so the rest is inferred from the germline J gene. The rearrangement uses TRBV7-9 and TRBJ1-2; 7 bases are shared with TRBD1. CDR1 and CDR2 (germline): SEHNR, FQNEAQ (reference sequence). The CDR3 spans 14 residues. The V and J ends lost 5 bases and 3 bases, in that order; junction bases with no gene match: 6. CDR3 in amino acids: CASSRFGTDYGYTF. CDR3 bases read: TGTGCCAGCAGCCGATTCGGGACAGACTATGGC.

The table lists this clone with many counts. The read halts 3 residues ahead of the CDR3 end, with the missing end drawn from the germline J gene. The chain uses TRBV20-1 and TRBJ1-5, with unresolved D. V lost 6 bases and J lost 0, with 9 bases in between. The CDR3 covers 13 residues. Germline V CDR1 and CDR2: DFQATT, SNEGSKA (reference sequence). The CDR3 protein is CSAAADSNQPQHF. CDR3 DNA, as far as it was read: TGCAGTGCAGCGGCGGATAGCAATCAGCCC.

This clone has ten or more counts. The read is 3 residues too short to cover the CDR3 end, so that end is filled in from the germline J gene. This chain connects TRBV12-5 to TRBJ2-1; 9 bases match TRBD2. This CDR3 spans 17 amino acids. Germline CDR1 LGHNT, CDR2 FRNRAP. The V segment lost 1 base and the J segment 7 bases; nucleotides outside the gene matches: 11. The CDR3 is CASGLGGLAAGGNEQFF. The sequenced part of the CDR3 DNA is TGTGCTAGTGGTTTGGGGGGACTAGCTGCGGGGGGGAATGAG.

This clone was detected many times. The CDR3 end is not reached by the read, which stops 3 residues before it; the germline J gene fills it in. This chain joins TRBV10-3 and TRBJ1-5, with D perhaps matching TRBD1 (5 bases). CDR3 length: 15 amino acids. Deletions cut 4 bases from V and 1 base from J, with 11 bases between. From germline, CDR1 is ENHRY and CDR2 SYGVKD. CDR3 bases read: TGTGCCATCAGTGCAGGGAGGGAGAGCAATCAGCCC. It translates to CAISAGRESNQP. The full CDR3 sequence reads CAISAGRESNQPQHF.

This clone was seen repeatedly, ten times or more. With the read ending 3 residues before the CDR3 end, the germline J gene is used to fill in that end. The chain carries TRBV6-1 and TRBJ2-7; 9 positions match TRBD1. The germline gives CDR1 MNHNS, CDR2 SASEGT. The CDR3 consists of 15 residues. Trimming at V came to 4 bases and at J to 3 bases, leaving 7 bases not matched to a gene. The CDR3 region is CASSAPGQGLYEQYF. The part of the CDR3 DNA that was read is TGTGCCAGCAGTGCCCCGGGACAGGGACTCTACGAG.

This clone was recorded at least ten times. The read is 3 residues too short to cover the CDR3 end, so that end is filled in from the germline J gene. The gene calls are TRBV19 and TRBJ2-7; D is possibly TRBD2 (5 bases). Germline lookup yields CDR1 LNHDA and CDR2 SQIVND (reference sequence). V was trimmed by 8 bases and J by 2 bases, leaving 22 bases between them. The CDR3 length is 16 residues. The CDR3 sequence is CASSPGSGRATYEQYF. Partial CDR3 DNA: TGTGCCAGTTCCCCAGGAAGCGGAAGGGCCACCTACGAG.

Ten or more counts support this clone. Sequencing ends 3 residues short of the CDR3 end; the germline J gene provides the rest. V is TRBV30 and J is TRBJ2-2, with 9 bases fitting TRBD2. Germline values: CDR1 GTSNPN, CDR2 SVGIG (reference sequence). The trim removed 2 bases at V and 8 bases at J, leaving 3 bases unmatched. The CDR3 covers 13 residues. Here the CDR3 reads CAWSSGRLGELFF. The CDR3 DNA, read in part, is TGTGCCTGGAGTAGCGGGAGGCTGGGGGAG.

This clone occurred many times. A junction boundary mismatches the germline segment, possibly from a read error. Read data end 3 residues before the CDR3 end; the end is taken from the germline J gene. V and J are TRBV4-2 and TRBJ2-7; 10 bases fit TRBD2. CDR1 and CDR2 from the germline V gene are LGHNA and YNFKEQ. This CDR3 is 17 amino acids long. CDR3 DNA, as far as it was read: TGCGCCAGCAGCCAAGAGACTCCGGCTAGCGGGAGTGACGAG. Translation gives CASSQETPASGSDE. The entire CDR3 protein is CASSQETPASGSDEQYF.

This clone was seen many times. The part of the CDR3 DNA that was read is TGTGCCAGCAGCGCGTGGGGACTAGCGTCCTATGAG. It specifies CASSAWGLASYE. The whole CDR3 protein reads CASSAWGLASYEQFF. The chain joins TRBV2 to TRBJ2-1; 10 bases map to TRBD2. The CDR3 extends 3 residues past the end of the read, so its final part is completed from the germline J gene. In germline, CDR1 is SNHLY, CDR2 FYNNEI. The CDR3 is 15 residues long. V lost 6 bases to trimming and J lost 8 bases; unmatched junction nucleotides: 10.

This clone has ten or more counts. From the germline J gene comes the end of the CDR3, since the read stops 3 residues before it. The chain links TRBV7-2 to TRBJ1-5; no firm D call. This CDR3 is built from 12 residues. With 3 bases removed from V and 3 bases from J, the gap between germline ends came to 3 bases. Germline assignment: CDR1 SGHTA and CDR2 FQGNSA. The CDR3 loop reads CASSFFNQPQHF. Incomplete CDR3 DNA: TGTGCCAGCAGCTTCTTCAATCAGCCC.

This clone was seen at least ten times. The read ends 3 residues before the CDR3 terminus; that terminus is restored from the germline J gene. The chain is built from TRBV6-2 or TRBV6-3 and TRBJ2-7, with TRBD2 identical over 11 bases. Germline values: CDR1 MNHEY, CDR2 SVGEGT. This CDR3 region has 14 residues. The V and J ends lost 6 bases and 4 bases, in that order; junction bases with no gene match: 5. The DNA read from the CDR3 is TGTGCCAGCAGCTTGACTAGCGGGACTTACGAG. It specifies CASSLTSGTYE. The whole CDR3 region reads CASSLTSGTYEQYF.

Worth noting for this clone: Read sequence stops 3 residues before the CDR3 end, and the germline J gene provides the missing end. V is TRBV6-2 or TRBV6-3 and J is TRBJ2-3; tentative D call: TRBD2 (5 bases). The germline gives CDR1 MNHEY, CDR2 SVGEGT. V lost 6 bases and J lost 2, with 15 bases in between. This CDR3 comprises 15 residues. The CDR3 sequence is CASSSRAALTDTQYF. The part of the CDR3 DNA that was read is TGTGCCAGCAGCTCGAGGGCCGCTCTCACAGATACG.

This clone was seen repeatedly, ten times or more. From the germline J gene comes the end of the CDR3, since the read stops 3 residues before it. The J gene is TRBJ2-3, the V gene TRBV11-2; 7 nucleotides align to TRBD1. CDR1 is SGHAT and CDR2 is FQNNGV in the germline V gene. The CDR3 sequence is 14 residues long. Losses at the gene ends were 4 bases for V and 3 bases for J; bases not matched to a gene: 4. The sequenced part of the CDR3 DNA is TGTGCCAGCAGCTGGGACAGTATGACAGATACG. It codes for CASSWDSMTDT. The full CDR3 sequence reads CASSWDSMTDTQYF.

In its sample, this clone was seen many times. The read terminates 3 residues ahead of where the CDR3 ends, so the germline J gene completes it. The gene calls are TRBV6-1 and TRBJ1-3, with TRBD1 as a possible D gene (5 bases). V was clipped by 2 bases and J by 4 bases, with 9 bases between them. CDR1 MNHNS and CDR2 SASEGT come from the germline V gene. The CDR3 has 14 amino acids. CDR3 protein: CASSEQGTGNTIYF. The sequenced CDR3 bases are TGTGCCAGCAGTGAACAGGGTACAGGAAACACC.

This clone occurred many times. The read terminates 3 residues before the CDR3 end, so the remaining end is supplied by the germline J gene. The chain is built from TRBV19 and TRBJ1-6; 10 nucleotides line up with TRBD1. This CDR3 is 14 amino acids long. J lost 8 bases, V lost 3 bases, and 1 base had no gene match. Per germline, CDR1 LNHDA and CDR2 SQIVND (reference sequence). This chain's CDR3 is CASSMGQGHSPLHF. The CDR3 bases that were read are TGTGCCAGTAGTATGGGACAGGGGCATTCACCC.